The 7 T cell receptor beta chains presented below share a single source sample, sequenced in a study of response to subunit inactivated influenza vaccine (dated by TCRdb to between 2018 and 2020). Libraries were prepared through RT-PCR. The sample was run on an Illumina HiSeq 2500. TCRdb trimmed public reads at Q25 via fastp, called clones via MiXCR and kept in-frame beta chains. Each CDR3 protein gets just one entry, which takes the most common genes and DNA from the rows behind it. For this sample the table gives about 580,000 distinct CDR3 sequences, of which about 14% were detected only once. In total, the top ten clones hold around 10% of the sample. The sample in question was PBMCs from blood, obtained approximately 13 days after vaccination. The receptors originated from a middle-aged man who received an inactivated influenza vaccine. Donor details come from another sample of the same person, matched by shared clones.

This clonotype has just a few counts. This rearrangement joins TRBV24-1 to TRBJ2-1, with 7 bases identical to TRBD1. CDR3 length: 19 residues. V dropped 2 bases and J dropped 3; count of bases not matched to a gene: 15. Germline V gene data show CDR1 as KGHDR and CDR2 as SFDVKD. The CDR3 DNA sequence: TGTGCCACCAGTGATTCACTACCACAACAGGGGTCCCACTACAATGAGCAGTTCTTC. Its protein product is CATSDSLPQQGSHYNEQFF.

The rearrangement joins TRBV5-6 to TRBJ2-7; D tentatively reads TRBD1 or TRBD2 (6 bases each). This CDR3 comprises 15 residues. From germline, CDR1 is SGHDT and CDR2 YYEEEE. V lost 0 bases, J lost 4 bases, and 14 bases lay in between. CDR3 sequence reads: CASSLARGRGYEQYF. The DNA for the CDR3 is TGTGCCAGCAGCTTGGCACGGGGGCGCGGATACGAGCAGTACTTC.

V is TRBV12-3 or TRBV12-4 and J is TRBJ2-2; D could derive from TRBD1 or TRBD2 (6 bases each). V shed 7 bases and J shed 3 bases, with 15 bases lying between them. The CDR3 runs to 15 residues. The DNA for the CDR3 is TGTGCCAGCACGGTACGGGGGCCGGACACCGGGGAGCTGTTTTTT. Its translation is CASTVRGPDTGELFF.

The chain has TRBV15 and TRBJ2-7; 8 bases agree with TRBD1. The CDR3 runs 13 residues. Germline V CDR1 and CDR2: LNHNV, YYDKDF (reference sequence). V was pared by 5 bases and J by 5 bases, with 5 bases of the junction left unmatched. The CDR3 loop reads CATSGQGADEQYF. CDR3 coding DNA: TGTGCCACCAGCGGCCAGGGGGCCGACGAGCAGTACTTC. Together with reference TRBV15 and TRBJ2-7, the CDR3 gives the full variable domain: DAMVIQNPRYQVTQFGKPVTLSCSQTLNHNVMYWYQQKSSQAPKLLFHYYDKDFNNEADTPDNFQSRRPNTSFCFLDIRSPGLGDTAMYLCATSGQGADEQYFGPGTRLTVT.

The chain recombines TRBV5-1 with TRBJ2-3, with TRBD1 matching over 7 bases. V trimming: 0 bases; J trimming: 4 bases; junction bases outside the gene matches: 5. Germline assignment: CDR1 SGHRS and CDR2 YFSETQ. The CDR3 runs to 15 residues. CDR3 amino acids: CASSLGQGNADTQYF. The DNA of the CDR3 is TGCGCCAGCAGCTTGGGACAGGGAAACGCAGATACGCAGTATTTT.

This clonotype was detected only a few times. The CDR3 DNA reads as TGTGCCAGCAGCTTAGCTGGGACAGGGCGCCGTGAGACCCAGTACTTC. Protein product: CASSLAGTGRRETQYF. The chain has TRBV7-2 and TRBJ2-5; 9 positions agree with TRBD1. Germline values: CDR1 SGHTA, CDR2 FQGNSA. V lost 0 bases and J lost 5; bases outside the gene matches: 7. The length of the CDR3 is 16 residues.

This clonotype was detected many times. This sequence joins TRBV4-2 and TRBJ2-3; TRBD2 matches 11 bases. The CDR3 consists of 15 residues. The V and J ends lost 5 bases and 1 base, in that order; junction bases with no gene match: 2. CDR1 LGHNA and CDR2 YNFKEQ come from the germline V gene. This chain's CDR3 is CASSEGLAGTDTQYF. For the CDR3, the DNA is TGTGCCAGCAGCGAGGGACTAGCGGGCACAGATACGCAGTATTTT.